Listed below are T cell receptor beta chains from one sample, sequenced in a study of T cell responses to AZD1222 COVID-19 vaccine. Clones were sequenced by immunoSEQ multiplex PCR, and TCRdb holds only the in-frame ones, with some missing. Here the sample spans some 150,000 clones, roughly 92% being singletons. Sequenced here: peripheral blood, sampled on day 0 of AZD1222 vaccination. The receptor source for this set is an adult in good health. The CDR3 runs from the conserved cysteine through the conserved F or W. The D gene is left open where the match is weak. Expanded clones are given a class, and other clones once, few, many or no size at all.

TRBJ2-7	NA	TRBV10-2	NA	TGCGCCAGCAGTGAGTCGAAAGGAGGGGTTGCCTCCTCCTACGAGCAGTACTTC	CASSESKGGVASSYEQYF
TRBJ2-1	NA	TRBV11-3	NA	TGTGCCAGCAGCTTAGGCGCCGGGAGAGACGTTGAGCAGTTCTTC	CASSLGAGRDVEQFF
TRBJ2-2	NA	TRBV5-1	NA	TGCGCCAGCAGCCCCTCGGGGATTGGGGCCGGGGAGCTGTTTTTT	CASSPSGIGAGELFF
TRBJ2-1	NA	TRBV27	TRBD1	TGTGCCAGCAGTCGGACAGGGGGCCCTGATGAGCAGTTCTTC	CASSRTGGPDEQFF
TRBJ2-7	NA	TRBV28	NA	TGTGCCAGCAGTCCTCCACGGGGACCCTACGAGCAGTACTTC	CASSPPRGPYEQYF
TRBJ2-1	NA	TRBV25-1	TRBD2	TGTGCCAGCAGTGAATCTAGTAGCGGGAGTGGGAGGGCAAATGAGCAGTTCTTC	CASSESSSGSGRANEQFF
TRBJ1-5	once	TRBV24-1	NA	TGTGCCACCAGTGGAACAGATAGCAATCAGCCCCAGCATTTT	CATSGTDSNQPQHF
TRBJ1-2	NA	TRBV7-6	TRBD1	TGTGCCAGCAGCCCCGGACAGGGCTATGGCTACACCTTC	CASSPGQGYGYTF
TRBJ2-5	NA	TRBV6-4	TRBD1	TGTGCCAACCGGACAGGTCAAGGGGAGACCCAGTACTTC	CANRTGQGETQYF
TRBJ2-5	NA	TRBV11-1	TRBD1	TGTGCCAGCAGCTTAGAAGACAGGGCTGAAGAGACCCAGTACTTC	CASSLEDRAEETQYF
TRBJ2-7	NA	TRBV2	NA	TGTGCCAGCCCCCAAGAGGGGCGGGAGCGGGACAAAGCCCCGGGAACCTACTTC	CASPQEGRERDKAPGTYF
TRBJ1-1	NA	TRBV7-9	NA	TGTGCCAGCAGCCCCCAAGGTATAGCTGACACTGAAGCTTTCTTT	CASSPQGIADTEAFF
TRBJ1-1	NA	TRBV7-9	NA	TGTGCCAGCAGCTCGTGGACAGAACCTGAAGCTTTCTTT	CASSSWTEPEAFF
TRBJ1-1	NA	TRBV5-4	NA	TGTGCCAGCAGCGCGCCGGGACAGAACACTGAAGCTTTCTTT	CASSAPGQNTEAFF
TRBJ1-2	few	TRBV11-2	NA	TGTGCCAGCAGCTTAATCGGACAGTCCTTCTATGGCTACACCTTC	CASSLIGQSFYGYTF
TRBJ2-7	NA	TRBV6-5	NA	TGTGCCAGCACCTCACCCCGGGATTCATCCTACGAGCAGTACTTC	CASTSPRDSSYEQYF
TRBJ2-5	NA	TRBV3-1/TRBV3-2	NA	TGTGCCAGCAGCCAAAAGTCGGGAAAAGAGACCCAGTACTTC	CASSQKSGKETQYF
TRBJ2-7	NA	TRBV28	NA	TGTGCTACCGCAGGGGCCTACGAGCAGTACTTC	CATAGAYEQYF
TRBJ1-5	NA	TRBV11-3	TRBD1	TGTGCCTATAGACCCCCAGCGGGACAGAACAATCAGCCCCAGCATTTT	CAYRPPAGQNNQPQHF
TRBJ1-1	NA	TRBV27	NA	TGTGCCAGCAGTCCATACGTCCTGGCGGGCACTGAAGCTTTCTTT	CASSPYVLAGTEAFF
TRBJ2-5	NA	TRBV7-6	NA	TGTGCCAGCAGCTTAGGAGAGGCCCAGTACTTC	CASSLGEAQYF
TRBJ1-5	NA	TRBV27	TRBD1	TGTGCCAGCAGTTTCCGAAAGACAGGGAACTGGGGGCCCCAGCATTTT	CASSFRKTGNWGPQHF
TRBJ1-1	NA	TRBV2	TRBD1	TGTGCCAGCAGTTTGGACAGGGAGATCACTGAAGCTTTCTTT	CASSLDREITEAFF
TRBJ2-7	once	TRBV28	NA	TGTGCCAGCAGTTTAGGTGGTAGTTCCTACGAGCAGTACTTC	CASSLGGSSYEQYF
TRBJ2-4	once	TRBV4-3	NA	TGCGCCAGCAGCCAAGACCCGGGTGTTCAGTACTTC	CASSQDPGVQYF
TRBJ1-1	NA	TRBV7-2	NA	TGTGCCAGCAGCCTGAACAGGGTCCTCACTGAAGCTTTCTTT	CASSLNRVLTEAFF
TRBJ1-2	NA	TRBV6-6	TRBD1	TGTGCCAGCAGCCCCGACAGGGGTCCCTATGGCTGCACCTTC	CASSPDRGPYGCTF
TRBJ2-1	NA	TRBV5-1	TRBD1	TGCGCCAGCAGCTTGGGACACAGGGGGCTCGACAATGAGCAGTTCTTC	CASSLGHRGLDNEQFF
TRBJ1-2	NA	TRBV12-3/TRBV12-4	NA	TGTGCCAGCAGTTTATCTGGATGGAGTGGCTACACCTTC	CASSLSGWSGYTF
TRBJ1-1	NA	TRBV29-1	NA	TGCAGCGTTAGGTCTTCCGAGGTTACTGAAGCTTTCTTT	CSVRSSEVTEAFF
TRBJ2-1	NA	TRBV5-4	NA	TGTGCCAGCAGCTTGCGAGGGGGGGAGCAGTTCTTC	CASSLRGGEQFF
TRBJ2-3	NA	TRBV3-1/TRBV3-2	NA	TGTGCCAGCTCTTTCGGGGTCTCGACAGATACGCAGTATTTT	CASSFGVSTDTQYF
TRBJ1-5	NA	TRBV19	NA	TGTGCCACCACGGGTCTTGGCAATCAGCCCCAGCATTTT	CATTGLGNQPQHF
TRBJ1-1	NA	TRBV11-2	NA	TGTGCCAGCAGCTCGGACAGACTGTATGAAGCTTTCTTT	CASSSDRLYEAFF
TRBJ1-1	NA	TRBV28	NA	TGTGCCAGCAGCACAGGGTTCACTGAAGCTTTCTTT	CASSTGFTEAFF
TRBJ1-2	NA	TRBV14	TRBD1	TGTGCCAGCAGCCCACGGGACAGCTGGCTCTATGGCTACACCTTC	CASSPRDSWLYGYTF
TRBJ2-7	NA	TRBV7-2	NA	TGTGCCAGCAGACTCGCTGGGGGCAACGAGCAGTACTTC	CASRLAGGNEQYF
TRBJ2-3	NA	TRBV5-1	NA	TGCGCCAGCAGCTTCAAGGAGGGCCCAGATACGCAGTATTTT	CASSFKEGPDTQYF
TRBJ2-1	once	TRBV6-5	TRBD1	TGTGCCAGCAGACTGGGACAGGGGGCCTACAATGAGCAGTTCTTC	CASRLGQGAYNEQFF
TRBJ1-3	once	TRBV12-3/TRBV12-4	NA	TGTGCCATCCCGACGGAGGCTGGAAACACCATATATTTT	CAIPTEAGNTIYF
TRBJ2-1	NA	TRBV9	NA	TGTGCCAGCAGCGCGGACGACCATGAGCAGTTCTTC	CASSADDHEQFF
TRBJ2-7	NA	TRBV5-1	NA	TGCGCCAGCAGCTTAGGGTACGAGCAGTACTTC	CASSLGYEQYF
TRBJ2-7	NA	TRBV4-2	TRBD2	TGTGCCAGCAGCAGGACTAGCGGAGACGAGCAGTACTTC	CASSRTSGDEQYF
TRBJ2-7	NA	TRBV5-4	NA	TGTGCCAGCAGCCCACGGGATTTTTACGAGCAGTACTTC	CASSPRDFYEQYF
TRBJ2-1	NA	TRBV25-1	TRBD2	TGTGCCAGCGGCCCAGCGGGAGGAAGCGAGCAGTTCTTC	CASGPAGGSEQFF
TRBJ2-3	NA	TRBV6-5	TRBD2	TGTGCCAGCAGGGGCTCGGGGGGAGTTCCAGATACGCAGTATTTT	CASRGSGGVPDTQYF
TRBJ2-7	NA	TRBV4-2	NA	TGTGCCAGCAGCCCCGACCCGGGACACCAATACTACGAGCAGTACTTC	CASSPDPGHQYYEQYF
TRBJ2-7	NA	TRBV6-1	TRBD2	TGTGCCAGCAGTTACGGGGGGGAGCAGTACTTC	CASSYGGEQYF
TRBJ2-7	NA	TRBV10-1	NA	TGCGCCAGCAGTGAGTCGGGGAGGTACGAGCAGTACTTC	CASSESGRYEQYF
TRBJ2-5	NA	TRBV6-5	NA	TGTGCCAGTCGCGAAGTGGAGACCCAGTACTTC	CASREVETQYF
TRBJ2-7	NA	TRBV7-3	NA	TGTGCCAGCAGCTCTGGACCGGCGGACTCCTACGAGCAGTACTTC	CASSSGPADSYEQYF
TRBJ1-5	NA	TRBV18	NA	TGTGCCAGCTCGCGGCAGGGCGATCGGGAGCCCCAGCATTTT	CASSRQGDREPQHF